This TCR beta chain originates from a study of human T cells and chemical hapten exposure. General observations from the study: TCRs above 1 in 1000 frequency stayed constant with DPC sensitization.

The CDR3 is 16 amino acids. The ends were cut back, 3 bases at V and 1 base at J, with 16 bases in the middle. CDR1 is SGDLS and CDR2 is YYNGEE in the germline V gene. A word on this clonotype: The antigen remains undetermined.

The study extracted total RNA from unfractionated whole blood. Within the library, unique molecular identifiers were attached to each individual cDNA molecule. Each CDR3 protein gets one entry after TCRdb re-called the reads with MiXCR. The sample includes about 120,000 distinct CDR3 sequences, over 6.5% seen only once; the top ten take 1.2% to 1.5%. The clonotype was recovered from a human donor in good health. Some clones in this sample may be carry-over from other donors' samples. The chain recombines TRBV9 with TRBJ2-5; D call uncertain. What was sequenced was whole blood. This CDR3 is CASSGSDGWSQETQYF. The CDR3 DNA reads as TGTGCCAGCAGCGGATCGGACGGGTGGTCCCAAGAGACCCAGTACTTC.